This entry lists 19 T cell receptor beta chains sequenced from one sample in a study of graft-versus-host responses after intestinal transplantation. These receptors' targets are unknown. Only in-frame clones appear in the TCRdb table, and some are missing; sequencing was by immunoSEQ multiplex PCR. The sample includes about 38,000 clones, around 94% of them seen just once. Sequences were derived from unstimulated CD4+ T cells sorted from spleen or lymph node cells, sampled before transplant. The receptors here all came from a human donor who was the organ donor for an intestinal transplant.

This clone was counted once. J is TRBJ1-2 and V is TRBV9; 7 positions match TRBD1. Germline CDR1 is SGDLS and CDR2 is YYNGEE. With 3 bases clipped from V and 4 bases from J, the junction kept 12 bases outside the gene matches. The CDR3 is 16 residues long. CDR3 bases: TGTGCCAGCAGCGGGGGACAGAACCGTAGGATCTATGGCTACACCTTC. Translating it yields CASSGGQNRRIYGYTF.

The chain combines TRBV15 with TRBJ2-2; a possible D gene is TRBD2 (6 bases). V was cut by 1 base and J by 1 base, with 10 bases left in between. Germline V gene lookup returns CDR1 LNHNV and CDR2 YYDKDF (reference sequence). CDR3 length: 16 amino acids. CDR3 region: CATSRVGTLNTGELFF. The CDR3 region has the DNA TGTGCCACCAGCAGAGTCGGGACTCTGAACACCGGGGAGCTGTTTTTT.

J is TRBJ1-1 and V is TRBV5-1; 7 bases agree with TRBD1. With 6 bases clipped from V and 1 base from J, the junction kept 12 bases outside the gene matches. This CDR3 region has 16 residues. Germline-derived CDR1 and CDR2 are SGHRS and YFSETQ. The CDR3 bases are TGCGCCAGCAACCTCGTTCGGGACAGCCAGAACACTGAAGCTTTCTTT. Amino acid sequence: CASNLVRDSQNTEAFF.

The gene calls are TRBV4-2 and TRBJ2-2; 14 bases fit TRBD2. From germline, CDR1 is LGHNA and CDR2 YNFKEQ. With V trimmed by 2 bases and J by 2 bases, 4 bases remained unmatched. The length of the CDR3 is 18 residues. The CDR3 is CASSQPGLAGVNTGELFF. CDR3 nucleotides: TGTGCCAGCAGCCAACCGGGACTAGCGGGGGTAAACACCGGGGAGCTGTTTTTT.

The genes are TRBV6-5 and TRBJ1-1, with a tentative D call TRBD1 (5 bases). The CDR3 spans 14 residues. Germline V CDR1 and CDR2: MNHEY, SVGAGI. The V end lost 2 bases, the J end lost 3 bases, and 10 bases lay between the germline ends. The DNA for the CDR3 is TGTGCCAGCAGTTACCATCGGGGGGACACTGAAGCTTTCTTT. Residues: CASSYHRGDTEAFF.

V gene TRBV9 combines with J gene TRBJ2-5; the D gene is possibly TRBD2 (7 bases). The better agreement between TRBJ2-7 and the DNA end casts doubt on the J call. The length of the CDR3 is 17 residues. Germline V gives CDR1 SGDLS, CDR2 YYNGEE. The CDR3: CASSVGPGTGGPYEQYF. CDR3 nucleotides: TGTGCCAGCAGCGTAGGTCCGGGGACCGGGGGGCCCTACGAGCAGTACTTC.

This clone was detected only once. The chain recombines TRBV7-2 with TRBJ1-1; 8 bases match TRBD1. The CDR3 contains 14 residues. CDR1 and CDR2 (germline): SGHTA, FQGNSA. The J segment lost 9 bases and the V segment lost 4 bases, leaving 10 bases of the junction unmatched. CDR3 in DNA: TGTGCCAGCAGCTCCCCCGGGACAGGTGGGAAAGCTTTCTTT. This translates into CASSSPGTGGKAFF.

CDR3 DNA sequence: TGCGCCAGCAGCCCTGGACTAGGACCGGGCACAGATACGCAGTATTTT. Amino acids: CASSPGLGPGTDTQYF. The rearrangement joins TRBV5-1 to TRBJ2-3; 7 nucleotides align to TRBD2. V was clipped by 4 bases and J by 1 base; unmatched bases: 9. The CDR3 extends over 16 amino acids. CDR1 is SGHRS, CDR2 YFSETQ, per germline.

This clone has just one count. The J gene is TRBJ2-3, the V gene TRBV30, with TRBD1 matching over 8 bases. The CDR3 length is 16 residues. The junction had 6 bases not matched to a gene; V was cut back by 0 bases and J by 1 base. Germline CDR1 reads GTSNPN; CDR2 reads SVGIG (reference sequence). The CDR3 loop is CAWSVHRGKGTDTQYF. CDR3 DNA sequence: TGTGCCTGGAGTGTACACAGGGGGAAAGGCACAGATACGCAGTATTTT.

The rearrangement links TRBV27 to TRBJ1-5, with no clear D. The V end lost 6 bases, the J end lost 4 bases, and 19 bases lay between the germline ends. CDR1 and CDR2 from the germline V gene are MNHEY and SMNVEV (reference sequence). This CDR3 contains 16 residues. CDR3: CASSPRTSSINQPQHF. CDR3 DNA: TGTGCCAGCAGCCCCCGGACGAGTAGTATAAATCAGCCCCAGCATTTT.

V usage is TRBV9 and J usage is TRBJ2-3; 14 bases are a match to TRBD2. CDR1 is SGDLS and CDR2 is YYNGEE in the germline V gene. The length of the CDR3 is 18 residues. Germline trimming cut 0 bases from V and 0 bases from J; bases unmatched to any gene: 3. CDR3 protein: CASSVAGTSGGSTDTQYF. The CDR3 nucleotides read TGTGCCAGCAGCGTAGCTGGGACTAGCGGGGGTAGCACAGATACGCAGTATTTT.

This chain uses TRBV6-5 with TRBJ1-6; D unclear. CDR3 length: 13 amino acids. V lost 6 bases, J lost 12 bases, and 15 bases lay in between. The germline CDR1 and CDR2 sequences are MNHEY and SVGAGI. DNA for the CDR3: TGTGCCAGCAGAGCTCCCGGGGATTTACCCCTCCACTTT. This gives the protein CASRAPGDLPLHF.

The V call is TRBV7-2, the J call TRBJ2-3, with TRBD1 as a possible D gene (6 bases). This CDR3 contains 17 residues. Germline V gene lookup returns CDR1 SGHTA and CDR2 FQGNSA. Trimming removed 1 base from V and 4 bases from J, with 18 bases in between. The CDR3 sequence is CASSLEVRGSAADTQYF. As DNA, the CDR3 is TGTGCCAGCAGCTTAGAGGTGAGGGGGAGTGCCGCAGATACGCAGTATTTT.

As DNA, the CDR3 is TGTGCCAGCAGCCCTGGACAGGGGGCCTATGGCTACACCTTC. It translates to CASSPGQGAYGYTF. The V call is TRBV7-9, the J call TRBJ1-2; 11 nucleotides agree with TRBD1. V shed 5 bases and J 4 bases; nucleotides not matched to a gene: 3. The CDR3 totals 14 residues. Germline CDR1 SEHNR, CDR2 FQNEAQ (reference sequence).

The chain is built from TRBV7-9 and TRBJ2-2; the D gene is possibly TRBD2 (7 bases). The CDR3 extends over 18 amino acids. The germline V gene encodes CDR1 SEHNR and CDR2 FQNEAQ (reference sequence). Between the trimmed V and J ends, which lost 2 bases and 0 bases, there was a span of 16 bases. CDR3 DNA: TGTGCCAGCAGCTTAAGCTTAACGGGGGGCCCGAACACCGGGGAGCTGTTTTTT. As protein: CASSLSLTGGPNTGELFF.

CDR3 DNA: TGTGCCAGCAGTTCGCGACTAGCGGGGGGACAAGAGACCCAGTACTTC. Its translation is CASSSRLAGGQETQYF. This rearrangement joins TRBV6-5 to TRBJ2-5, with TRBD2 matching 13 bases. This CDR3 contains 16 residues. The V segment lost 4 bases and the J segment 2 bases; nucleotides outside the gene matches: 4. Germline CDR1 MNHEY, CDR2 SVGAGI.

This clone was seen a single time. The chain carries TRBV13 and TRBJ2-1; 11 bases agree with TRBD2. Germline lookup yields CDR1 PRHDT and CDR2 FYEKMQ (reference sequence). V shed 6 bases and J 4 bases; nucleotides not matched to a gene: 5. The CDR3 has 15 residues. The CDR3 nucleotides are TGTGCCAGCAGTTTTACTAGCGGGAGTTACAATGAGCAGTTCTTC. Its protein product is CASSFTSGSYNEQFF.

The rearrangement joins TRBV5-1 to TRBJ2-7; 8 bases map to TRBD1. This CDR3 has 14 amino acids. In germline, CDR1 is SGHRS, CDR2 YFSETQ. The trim removed 4 bases at V and 3 bases at J, leaving 6 bases unmatched. In DNA form, the CDR3 reads TGCGCCAGCAGCCTAGGAGGACAGGGCTACGAGCAGTACTTC. Translating gives CASSLGGQGYEQYF.

The chain combines TRBV30 with TRBJ1-2; 7 bases fit TRBD1. The CDR3 has 14 amino acids. J was trimmed by 8 bases and V by 4 bases; bases with no gene match: 13. Looked up from germline, CDR1 is GTSNPN and CDR2 is SVGIG (reference sequence). The CDR3: CAWNPGPGGGGYTF. CDR3 in DNA: TGTGCCTGGAATCCGGGCCCAGGGGGTGGGGGCTACACCTTC.